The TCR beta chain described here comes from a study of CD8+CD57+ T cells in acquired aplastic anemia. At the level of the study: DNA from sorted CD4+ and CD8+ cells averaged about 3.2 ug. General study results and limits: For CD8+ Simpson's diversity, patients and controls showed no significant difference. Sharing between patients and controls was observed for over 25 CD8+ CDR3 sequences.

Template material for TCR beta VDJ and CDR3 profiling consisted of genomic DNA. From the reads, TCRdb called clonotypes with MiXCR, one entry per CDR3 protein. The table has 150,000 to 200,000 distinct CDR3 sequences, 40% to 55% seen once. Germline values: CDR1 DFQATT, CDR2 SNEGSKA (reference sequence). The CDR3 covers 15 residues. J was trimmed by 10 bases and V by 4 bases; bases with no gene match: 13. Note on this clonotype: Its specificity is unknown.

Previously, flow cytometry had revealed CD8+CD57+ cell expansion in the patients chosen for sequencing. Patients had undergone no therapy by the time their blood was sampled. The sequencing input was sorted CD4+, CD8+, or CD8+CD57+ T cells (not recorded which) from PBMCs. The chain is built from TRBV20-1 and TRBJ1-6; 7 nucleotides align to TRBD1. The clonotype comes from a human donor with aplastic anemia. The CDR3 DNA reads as TGCAGTGCTAACCAGATAGGGACAGAAAGGTCACCCCTCCACTTT. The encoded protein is CSANQIGTERSPLHF.